The 25 T cell receptor beta chains listed next were all sequenced from one sample in a study of CD8+CD57+ T cells in acquired aplastic anemia. Genomic DNA acted as the template from which TCR beta VDJ combination and CDR3 sequence profiling were carried out. TCRdb analysed the reads with MiXCR anew, one entry per CDR3 protein. This table holds around 190,000 distinct CDR3 sequences, roughly half found once. Sequencing was performed on sorted CD4+, CD8+, or CD8+CD57+ T cells (not recorded which) from PBMCs. These receptors came from a human donor in good health, serving as a control.

This clonotype has just a few counts. The CDR3 here is CASSGAGGPYNEQFF. DNA of the CDR3: TGTGCCAGCAGCGGAGCGGGAGGGCCTTACAATGAGCAGTTCTTC. The chain combines TRBV7-3 with TRBJ2-1; 10 nucleotides agree with TRBD2. The germline gives CDR1 SGHTA, CDR2 FQGTGA. The V and J ends lost 5 bases and 4 bases, in that order; junction bases with no gene match: 5. There are 15 residues in the CDR3.

The CDR3 DNA sequence: TGTGCCAGCAGCCCCCGGATCGAGCAGTACTTC. Protein product: CASSPRIEQYF. The chain has TRBV4-2 and TRBJ2-7; the D is unclear. V was shortened by 4 bases and J by 6 bases, with 7 bases between the two germline ends. This CDR3 spans 11 amino acids. CDR1 and CDR2 (germline): LGHNA, YNFKEQ.

This clonotype was counted at least ten times. The CDR3 region has the DNA TGTGCCAGCAGTCCACTCGGACAGGGGGCTAATAGGGATACGCAGTATTTT. It codes for CASSPLGQGANRDTQYF. The gene calls are TRBV2 and TRBJ2-3; 11 nucleotides align to TRBD1. J was trimmed by 6 bases and V by 5 bases; bases with no gene match: 13. Per the germline V gene, CDR1 is SNHLY and CDR2 is FYNNEI. The CDR3 has 17 amino acids.

The rearrangement uses TRBV29-1 and TRBJ2-1, with TRBD1 identical over 7 bases. Germline CDR1 is SQVTM and CDR2 is ANQGSEA. The CDR3 loop spans 13 amino acids. After removal of 4 bases from V and 2 bases from J, the junction contained 2 bases not matched to a gene. CDR3 amino acids: CSVGQGPYNEQFF. CDR3 nucleotide sequence: TGCAGCGTTGGACAGGGCCCCTACAATGAGCAGTTCTTC.

As for this clonotype: One base away lies a much larger clone, so this may be a sequencing read error. The rearrangement uses TRBV5-4 and TRBJ1-6; no clear D gene. With 0 bases removed from V and 6 bases from J, the gap between germline ends came to 19 bases. Germline values: CDR1 SGHNT, CDR2 YYREEE (reference sequence). The CDR3 has 18 amino acids. CDR3 sequence: CASSLGVSGSTCNSPLHF. DNA for the CDR3: TGTGCCAGCAGCTTGGGAGTTTCAGGTTCCACCTGTAATTCACCCCTCCACTTT.

The CDR3 spells CASSDSTPDYEQYF. The CDR3 DNA is TGTGCCAGCAGTGACTCGACTCCGGACTACGAGCAGTACTTC. The chain has TRBV25-1 and TRBJ2-7, with D hard to call. This CDR3 has 14 residues. The V gene lost 3 bases and the J gene lost 3 bases, with 12 bases spanning the gap. CDR1 is MGHDK, CDR2 SYGVNS, per germline.

This clonotype was seen at least ten times. This sequence joins TRBV3-1 and TRBJ1-1; 9 bases fit TRBD1. The CDR3 contains 14 residues. Germline V gives CDR1 LGHDT, CDR2 YNNKEL (reference sequence). V shed 6 bases and J 1 base; nucleotides not matched to a gene: 3. This chain's CDR3 is CASRRDRENTEAFF. The CDR3 DNA reads TGTGCCAGCAGGAGGGACAGGGAGAACACTGAAGCTTTCTTT.

This clonotype showed up just once. This rearrangement joins TRBV7-9 to TRBJ1-2; D remains unclear. The V and J ends lost 1 base and 8 bases respectively, with 11 bases between them. The CDR3 runs to 13 residues. CDR1 and CDR2 (germline): SEHNR, FQNEAQ (reference sequence). CDR3 amino acids: CASSLGSGHGYTF. The DNA of the CDR3 is TGTGCCAGCAGCTTAGGGTCCGGGCACGGCTACACCTTC.

This clonotype appeared once. V gene TRBV7-2 combines with J gene TRBJ2-3; the match to TRBD1 covers 9 bases. The V segment lost 2 bases and the J segment 13 bases; nucleotides outside the gene matches: 10. The CDR3 covers 14 residues. Germline CDR1 is SGHTA and CDR2 is FQGNSA. CDR3 DNA: TGTGCCAGCAGCTTAAGGACAGGGGTAAAAGAGGAGTATTTT. Protein: CASSLRTGVKEEYF.

This clonotype was recorded at least ten times. The rearrangement joins TRBV6-4 to TRBJ2-1; D is perhaps TRBD1 (5 bases). V shed 5 bases and J shed 7 bases, with 15 bases lying between them. CDR1 MRHNA and CDR2 SNTAGT come from the germline V gene. This CDR3 contains 14 residues. DNA of the CDR3: TGTGCCAGCAGTCCGGGCCGAAGGGGAAATGAGCAGTTCTTC. Its translation is CASSPGRRGNEQFF.

This clonotype has more than one count but fewer than ten. This chain links TRBV7-8 with TRBJ1-5, with a weak D call TRBD1 (6 bases). CDR1 and CDR2 (germline): SGHVS, FQNEAQ. V was trimmed by 1 base and J by 6 bases, leaving 13 bases between them. The CDR3 has 15 residues. DNA for the CDR3: TGTGCCAGCAGCTTAGAAAGGGGAGGGGGTCAGCCCCAGCATTTT. Residues: CASSLERGGGQPQHF.

The V call is TRBV7-8, the J call TRBJ2-7; D remains ambiguous. This CDR3 is built from 15 residues. CDR1 is SGHVS and CDR2 is FQNEAQ in the germline V gene. Between the trimmed V and J ends, which lost 2 bases and 0 bases, there was a span of 11 bases. CDR3 amino acids: CASSLLYGSSYEQYF. The CDR3 nucleotides are TGTGCCAGCAGCTTACTTTATGGCAGCTCCTACGAGCAGTACTTC.

The J gene is TRBJ1-2, the V gene TRBV7-6; D unresolved. V was shortened by 2 bases and J by 6 bases, with 13 bases between the two germline ends. The CDR3 sequence is 14 residues long. Germline loops: CDR1 SGHVS, CDR2 FNYEAQ. The CDR3 spells CASSLRVGLDGYTF. The CDR3 nucleotides are TGTGCCAGCAGCTTAAGGGTCGGGTTGGATGGCTACACCTTC.

This clonotype was seen a single time. Written as DNA, the CDR3 is TGTGCCATCAGGCCCGGGACAGGGGGAAACTATGGCTACACCTTC. Protein: CAIRPGTGGNYGYTF. The J gene is TRBJ1-2, the V gene TRBV10-3; 11 bases line up with TRBD1. Losses at the gene ends were 6 bases for V and 2 bases for J; bases not matched to a gene: 5. The CDR3 has 15 amino acids. Germline CDR1 reads ENHRY; CDR2 reads SYGVKD.

This chain joins TRBV10-2 and TRBJ2-3, with D hard to call. The CDR3 spans 16 residues. The V gene lost 0 bases and the J gene lost 0 bases, with 10 bases spanning the gap. The germline V gene has CDR1 WSHSY and CDR2 SAAADI. DNA for the CDR3: TGCGCCAGCAGTGAGTCGTGGCGGACCAGCACAGATACGCAGTATTTT. This encodes CASSESWRTSTDTQYF.

The V call is TRBV11-2, the J call TRBJ2-7; tentatively, D is TRBD2 (6 bases). The CDR3 contains 15 residues. Deletions cut 1 base from V and 0 bases from J, with 10 bases between. Germline assignment: CDR1 SGHAT and CDR2 FQNNGV. CDR3 DNA sequence: TGTGCCAGCAGCTTAGTGGCGGGACTCTCCTACGAGCAGTACTTC. Its protein product is CASSLVAGLSYEQYF.

This chain uses TRBV29-1 with TRBJ2-3, with 7 positions matching TRBD2. CDR1 and CDR2 (germline): SQVTM, ANQGSEA. V lost 1 base and J lost 5; bases outside the gene matches: 6. CDR3 size: 14 residues. The CDR3, as DNA: TGCAGCGTTGAAGCGCGGGGGTTTGAAGATACGCAGTATTTT. Its translation: CSVEARGFEDTQYF.

Notes on this clonotype: The CDR3 carries no conserved terminal phenylalanine or tryptophan, so it likely arises from a read error. The gene calls are TRBV29-1 and TRBJ2-2, with D tentatively TRBD1 or TRBD2 (5 bases each). The CDR3 extends over 15 amino acids. Germline CDR1 is SQVTM and CDR2 is ANQGSEA. V was pared by 7 bases and J by 4 bases, with 19 bases between. CDR3: CSALRQGASTGELFL. CDR3 sequence (DNA): TGCAGCGCCCTCCGGCAGGGAGCGAGCACCGGGGAGCTGTTTCTT.

This chain uses TRBV2 with TRBJ1-1, with 8 bases aligning to TRBD1. The CDR3 is made up of 13 amino acids. V was clipped by 6 bases and J by 4 bases; unmatched bases: 4. The germline V gene encodes CDR1 SNHLY and CDR2 FYNNEI. The CDR3 DNA sequence: TGTGCCAGCAGCAGGACAGGGAGCACTGAAGCTTTCTTT. Translation gives CASSRTGSTEAFF.

This chain connects TRBV7-2 to TRBJ2-7, with D unresolved. The V gene's germline CDR1 is SGHTA and CDR2 FQGNSA. CDR3 size: 13 residues. V was trimmed by 2 bases and J by 1 base, leaving 6 bases between them. DNA for the CDR3: TGTGCCAGCAGCTTAAGCGCATCCTACGAGCAGTACTTC. Residues: CASSLSASYEQYF.

Comments on this clonotype: This clone may be a read error of a much larger clone one base away. The chain recombines TRBV3-1 with TRBJ1-5; D remains ambiguous. CDR1 is LGHDT, CDR2 YNNKEL, per germline (reference sequence). The CDR3 has 14 amino acids. The CDR3, as DNA: TGTGCCAGCAGCCAAGAAGTCTGGGATCAGCCCCGGCATTTT. Translation gives CASSQEVWDQPRHF.

The chain employs TRBV24-1 and TRBJ2-7, with D possibly TRBD1 on 6 matching bases. Germline V gene data show CDR1 as KGHDR and CDR2 as SFDVKD. This CDR3 has 14 amino acids. The V end lost 0 bases, the J end lost 4 bases, and 9 bases lay between the germline ends. The CDR3, as DNA: TGTGCCACCAGTGATTTGTGGACAGCGTACGAGCAGTACGTC. It specifies CATSDLWTAYEQYV.

This clonotype was counted many times. The chain employs TRBV20-1 and TRBJ1-6; possible D gene TRBD1, 5 bases. The CDR3 is 13 amino acids. In germline, CDR1 is DFQATT, CDR2 SNEGSKA (reference sequence). V was cut by 3 bases and J by 9 bases, with 12 bases left in between. In DNA form, the CDR3 reads TGCAGTGCTAGGACAGCCCCGATTTCACCCCTCCACTTT. Translation: CSARTAPISPLHF.

The chain is built from TRBV15 and TRBJ1-2; D is perhaps TRBD1 (6 bases). V was cut by 0 bases and J by 7 bases, with 15 bases left in between. Germline CDR1 and CDR2: LNHNV and YYDKDF (reference sequence). The CDR3 totals 15 residues. CDR3 amino acids: CATSRDLGGAGGYTF. In DNA form, the CDR3 reads TGTGCCACCAGCAGAGATTTAGGGGGGGCGGGTGGCTACACCTTC.

This chain joins TRBV5-1 and TRBJ2-1; 7 nucleotides line up with TRBD2. The CDR3 is 17 residues long. Germline lookup yields CDR1 SGHRS and CDR2 YFSETQ. The V gene end was trimmed by 4 bases and the J gene end by 0 bases; junction bases not matched to a gene: 10. For the CDR3, the DNA is TGCGCCAGCAGCGGCGATTCGGGACTAAGCTCCTACAATGAGCAGTTCTTC. This gives the protein CASSGDSGLSSYNEQFF.